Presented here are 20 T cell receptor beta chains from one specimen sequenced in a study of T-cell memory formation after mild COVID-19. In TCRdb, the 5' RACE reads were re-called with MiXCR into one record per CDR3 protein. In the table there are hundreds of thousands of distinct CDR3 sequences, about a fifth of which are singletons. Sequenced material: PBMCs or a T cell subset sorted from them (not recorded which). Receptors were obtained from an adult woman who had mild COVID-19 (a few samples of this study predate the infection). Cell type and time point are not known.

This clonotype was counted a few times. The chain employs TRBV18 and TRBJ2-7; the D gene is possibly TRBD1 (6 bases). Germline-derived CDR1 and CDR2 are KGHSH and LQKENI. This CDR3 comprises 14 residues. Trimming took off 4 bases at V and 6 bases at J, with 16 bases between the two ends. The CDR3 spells CASSLSQGSVEQYF. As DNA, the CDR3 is TGTGCCAGCTCACTCTCACAGGGCTCTGTCGAGCAGTACTTC. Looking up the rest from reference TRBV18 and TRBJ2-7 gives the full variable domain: NAGVMQNPRHLVRRRGQEARLRCSPMKGHSHVYWYRQLPEEGLKFMVYLQKENIIDESGMPKERFSAEFPKEGPSILRIQQVVRGDSAAYFCASSLSQGSVEQYFGPGTRLTVT.

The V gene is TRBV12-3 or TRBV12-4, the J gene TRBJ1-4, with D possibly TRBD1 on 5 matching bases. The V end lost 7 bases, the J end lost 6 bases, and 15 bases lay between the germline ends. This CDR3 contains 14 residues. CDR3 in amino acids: CASTPGGMYEKLFF. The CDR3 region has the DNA TGTGCCAGCACTCCGGGGGGAATGTATGAAAAACTGTTTTTT.

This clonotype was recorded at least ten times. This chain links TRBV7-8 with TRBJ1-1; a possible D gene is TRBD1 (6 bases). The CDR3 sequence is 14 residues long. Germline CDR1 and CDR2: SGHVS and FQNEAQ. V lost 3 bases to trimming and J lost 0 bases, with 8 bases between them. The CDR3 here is CASSLDSMNTEAFF. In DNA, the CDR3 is TGTGCCAGCAGCTTGGACAGTATGAACACTGAAGCTTTCTTT.

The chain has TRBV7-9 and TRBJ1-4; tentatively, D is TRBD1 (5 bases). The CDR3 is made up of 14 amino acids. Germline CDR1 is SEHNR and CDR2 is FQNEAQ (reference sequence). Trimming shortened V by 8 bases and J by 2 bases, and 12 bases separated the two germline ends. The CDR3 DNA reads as TGTGCCAGCCACCAGGGCCTCACTAATGAAAAACTGTTTTTT. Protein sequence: CASHQGLTNEKLFF. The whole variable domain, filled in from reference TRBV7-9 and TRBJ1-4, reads DTGVSQNPRHKITKRGQNVTFRCDPISEHNRLYWYRQTLGQGPEFLTYFQNEAQLEKSRLLSDRFSAERPKGSFSTLEIQRTEQGDSAMYLCASHQGLTNEKLFFGSGTQLSVL.

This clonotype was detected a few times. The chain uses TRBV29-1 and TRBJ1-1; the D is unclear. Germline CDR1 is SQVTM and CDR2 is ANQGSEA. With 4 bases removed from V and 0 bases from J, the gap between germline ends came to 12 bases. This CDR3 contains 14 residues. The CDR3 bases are TGCAGCGTTGGGCTCAGGATGGTGAACACTGAAGCTTTCTTT. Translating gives CSVGLRMVNTEAFF.

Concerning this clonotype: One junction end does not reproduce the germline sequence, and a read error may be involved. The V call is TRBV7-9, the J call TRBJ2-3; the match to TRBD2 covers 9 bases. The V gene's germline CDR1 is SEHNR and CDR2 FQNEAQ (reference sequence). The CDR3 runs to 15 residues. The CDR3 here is CARSLSSGSKDTQYF. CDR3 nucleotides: TGTGCCAGAAGCTTGAGTAGCGGGAGCAAAGATACGCAGTATTTT.

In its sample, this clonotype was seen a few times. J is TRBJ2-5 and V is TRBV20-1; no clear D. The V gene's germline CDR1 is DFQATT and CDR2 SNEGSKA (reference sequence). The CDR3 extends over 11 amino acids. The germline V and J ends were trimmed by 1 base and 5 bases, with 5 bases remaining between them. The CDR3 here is CSARAEETQYF. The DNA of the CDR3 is TGCAGTGCTAGAGCGGAGGAGACCCAGTACTTC.

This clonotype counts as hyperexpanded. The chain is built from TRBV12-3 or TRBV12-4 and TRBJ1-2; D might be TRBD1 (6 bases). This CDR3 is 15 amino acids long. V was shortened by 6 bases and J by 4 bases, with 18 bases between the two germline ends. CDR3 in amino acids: CASSSDRKPSYGYTF. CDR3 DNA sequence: TGTGCCAGCAGCTCCGACAGGAAACCCTCCTATGGCTACACCTTC.

The CDR3 spells CATGGSSYNEQFF. The CDR3 DNA reads TGTGCCACCGGGGGAAGCTCCTACAATGAGCAGTTCTTC. This chain connects TRBV15 to TRBJ2-1; D possibly matches TRBD1 or TRBD2 (5 bases each). CDR1 and CDR2 from the germline V gene are LNHNV and YYDKDF (reference sequence). The CDR3 extends over 13 amino acids. The ends were cut back, 8 bases at V and 0 bases at J, with 8 bases in the middle.

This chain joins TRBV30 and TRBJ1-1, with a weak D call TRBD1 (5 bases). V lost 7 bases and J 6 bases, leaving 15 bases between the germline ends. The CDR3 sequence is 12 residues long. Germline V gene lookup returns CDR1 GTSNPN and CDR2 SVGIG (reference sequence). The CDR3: CALNRGGAEAFF. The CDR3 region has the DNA TGTGCCTTGAACCGGGGGGGGGCTGAAGCTTTCTTT. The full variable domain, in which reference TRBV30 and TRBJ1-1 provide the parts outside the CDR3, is SQTIHQWPATLVQPVGSPLSLECTVEGTSNPNLYWYRQAAGRGLQLLFYSVGIGQISSEVPQNLSASRPQDRQFILSSKKLLLSDSGFYLCALNRGGAEAFFGQGTRLTVV.

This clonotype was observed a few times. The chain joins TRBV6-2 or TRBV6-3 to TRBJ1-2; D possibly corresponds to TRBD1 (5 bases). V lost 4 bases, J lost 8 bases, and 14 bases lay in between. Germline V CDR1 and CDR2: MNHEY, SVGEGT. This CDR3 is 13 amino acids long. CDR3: CASSSIIRDGYTF. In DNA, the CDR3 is TGTGCCAGCAGTTCCATAATCAGGGACGGCTACACCTTC.

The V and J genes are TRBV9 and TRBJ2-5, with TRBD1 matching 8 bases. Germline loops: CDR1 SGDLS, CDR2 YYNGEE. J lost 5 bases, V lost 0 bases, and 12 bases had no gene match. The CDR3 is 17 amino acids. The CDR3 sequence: CASSVADRASIQETQYF. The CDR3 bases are TGTGCCAGCAGCGTAGCGGACAGGGCATCGATTCAGGAGACCCAGTACTTC.

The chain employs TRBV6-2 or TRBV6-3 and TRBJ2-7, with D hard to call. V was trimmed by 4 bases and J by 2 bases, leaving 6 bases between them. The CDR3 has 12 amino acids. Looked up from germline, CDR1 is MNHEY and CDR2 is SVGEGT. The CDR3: CASSSAAYEQYF. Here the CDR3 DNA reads TGTGCCAGCAGTTCGGCAGCCTACGAGCAGTACTTC.

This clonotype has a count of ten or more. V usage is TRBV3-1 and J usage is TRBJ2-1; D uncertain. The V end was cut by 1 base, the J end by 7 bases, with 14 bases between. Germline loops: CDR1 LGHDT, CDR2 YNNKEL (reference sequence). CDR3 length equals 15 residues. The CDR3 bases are TGTGCCAGCAGCCAAGCGGTGCAACTAAGGAATGAGCAGTTCTTC. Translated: CASSQAVQLRNEQFF.

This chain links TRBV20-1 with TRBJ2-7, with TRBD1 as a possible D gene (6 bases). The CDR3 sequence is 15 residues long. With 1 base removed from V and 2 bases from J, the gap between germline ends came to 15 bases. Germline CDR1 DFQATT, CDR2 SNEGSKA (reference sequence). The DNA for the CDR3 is TGCAGTGCTAGAGGGAAGGGGACATCGCCCTACGAGCAGTACTTC. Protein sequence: CSARGKGTSPYEQYF.

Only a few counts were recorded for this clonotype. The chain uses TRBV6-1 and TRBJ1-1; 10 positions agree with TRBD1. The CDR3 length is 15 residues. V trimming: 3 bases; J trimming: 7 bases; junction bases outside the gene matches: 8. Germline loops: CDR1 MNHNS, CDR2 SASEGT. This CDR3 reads CASSESDRGLGEAFF. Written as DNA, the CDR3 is TGTGCCAGCAGTGAGTCAGACAGGGGGCTGGGTGAAGCTTTCTTT.

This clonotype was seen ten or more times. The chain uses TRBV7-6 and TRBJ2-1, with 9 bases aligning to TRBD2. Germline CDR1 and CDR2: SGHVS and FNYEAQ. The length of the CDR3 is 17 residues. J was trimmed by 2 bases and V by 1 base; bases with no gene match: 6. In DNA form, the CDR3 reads TGTGCCAGCAGCTTAGAGGTAGCGGGAGATCCCTACAATGAGCAGTTCTTC. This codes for CASSLEVAGDPYNEQFF.

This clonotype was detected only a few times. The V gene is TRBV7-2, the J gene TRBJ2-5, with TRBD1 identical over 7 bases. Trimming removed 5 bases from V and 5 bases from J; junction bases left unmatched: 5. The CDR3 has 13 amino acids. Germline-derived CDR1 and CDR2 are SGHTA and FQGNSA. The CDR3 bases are TGTGCCAGCAGCACGGGGACAGCGGAGACCCAGTACTTC. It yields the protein CASSTGTAETQYF.

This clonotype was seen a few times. The CDR3 region is CASSGGTAVYEQYF. In DNA form, the CDR3 reads TGTGCCAGCAGTGGCGGGACAGCGGTCTACGAGCAGTACTTC. The chain combines TRBV25-1 with TRBJ2-7, with TRBD1 as a possible D gene (7 bases). V lost 4 bases and J 3 bases, leaving 13 bases between the germline ends. The CDR3 runs to 14 residues. Per germline, CDR1 MGHDK and CDR2 SYGVNS.

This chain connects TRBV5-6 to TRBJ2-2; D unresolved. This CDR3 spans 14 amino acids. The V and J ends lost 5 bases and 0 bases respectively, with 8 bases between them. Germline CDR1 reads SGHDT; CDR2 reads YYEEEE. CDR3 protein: CASRDTANTGELFF. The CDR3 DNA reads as TGTGCCAGCAGGGATACAGCGAACACCGGGGAGCTGTTTTTT.